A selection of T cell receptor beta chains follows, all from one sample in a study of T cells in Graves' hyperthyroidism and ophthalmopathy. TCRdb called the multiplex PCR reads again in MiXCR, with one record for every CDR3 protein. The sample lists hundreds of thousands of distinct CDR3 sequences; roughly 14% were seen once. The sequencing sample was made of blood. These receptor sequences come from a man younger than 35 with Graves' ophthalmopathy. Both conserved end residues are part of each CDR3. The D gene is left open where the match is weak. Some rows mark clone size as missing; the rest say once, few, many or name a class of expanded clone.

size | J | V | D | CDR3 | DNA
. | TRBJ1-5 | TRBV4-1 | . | CASSHQNLNQPQHF | TGCGCCAGCAGCCACCAGAACCTCAATCAGCCCCAGCATTTT
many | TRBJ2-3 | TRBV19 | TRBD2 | CASSIGPFQRGFTDTQYF | TGTGCCAGTAGTATTGGCCCCTTCCAGCGGGGGTTCACAGATACGCAGTATTTT
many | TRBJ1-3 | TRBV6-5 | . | CASSYREAGNTIYF | TGTGCCAGCAGTTACCGGGAGGCTGGAAACACCATATATTTT
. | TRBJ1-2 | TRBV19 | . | CASRRGATGHLGYGYTF | TGTGCCAGTAGGAGGGGGGCGACAGGCCATCTTGGCTATGGCTACACCTTC
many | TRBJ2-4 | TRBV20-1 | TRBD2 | CSARGLAGGLAKNIQYF | TGCAGTGCCCGAGGACTAGCGGGAGGGCTAGCCAAAAACATTCAGTACTTC
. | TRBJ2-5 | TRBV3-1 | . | CASSQTNQGETQYF | TGTGCCAGCAGCCAAACCAACCAGGGGGAGACCCAGTACTTC
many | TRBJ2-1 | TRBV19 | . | CASSIRALERLHEQFF | TGTGCCAGTAGTATAAGGGCGTTAGAGAGGCTCCATGAGCAGTTCTTC
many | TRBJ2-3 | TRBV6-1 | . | CASSDQGTDTQYF | TGTGCCAGCAGTGATCAGGGCACAGATACGCAGTATTTT
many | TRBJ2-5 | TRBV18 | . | CASSPPAGAETQYF | TGTGCCAGCTCACCACCGGCAGGGGCAGAGACCCAGTACTTC
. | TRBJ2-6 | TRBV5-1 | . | CASSLGQGAGANVLTF | TGCGCCAGCAGCTTGGGTCAGGGCGCTGGGGCCAACGTCCTGACTTTC
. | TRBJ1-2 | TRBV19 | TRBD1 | CASTRDREYYGYTF | TGTGCCAGTACCCGGGACAGGGAGTATTACGGCTACACCTTC
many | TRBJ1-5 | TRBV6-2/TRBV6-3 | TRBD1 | CASSMTGNQPQHF | TGTGCCAGCAGTATGACAGGGAACCAGCCCCAGCATTTT
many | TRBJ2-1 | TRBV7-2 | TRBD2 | CASSTGTSGHEQFF | TGTGCCAGCAGCACCGGGACTAGCGGGCATGAGCAGTTCTTC
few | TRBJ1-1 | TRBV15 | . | CATSRPQEGGRTEAFF | TGTGCCACCAGCAGACCCCAGGAAGGGGGACGGACTGAAGCTTTCTTT
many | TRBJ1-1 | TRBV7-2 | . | CASSRGRGAGNTEAFF | TGTGCCAGCAGCCGGGGTCGGGGGGCGGGGAACACTGAAGCTTTCTTT
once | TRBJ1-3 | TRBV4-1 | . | CASSQDGRGKSSGNTIYF | TGCGCCAGCAGCCAAGATGGAAGGGGAAAGAGCTCTGGAAACACCATATATTTT
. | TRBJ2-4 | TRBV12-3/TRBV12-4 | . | CTSSSGPAKNIQYF | TGTACCAGCAGTTCGGGACCGGCCAAAAACATTCAGTACTTC
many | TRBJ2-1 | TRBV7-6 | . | CASSLEQGTYNEQFF | TGTGCCAGCAGCTTAGAGCAGGGGACCTACAATGAGCAGTTCTTC
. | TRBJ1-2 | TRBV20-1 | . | CSAREDSQYGYTF | TGCAGTGCTAGAGAGGACAGTCAGTATGGCTACACCTTC
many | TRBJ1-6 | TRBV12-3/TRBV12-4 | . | CASSLVGWPLVLHF | TGTGCCAGCAGTTTAGTAGGGTGGCCTTTGGTCCTCCACTTT
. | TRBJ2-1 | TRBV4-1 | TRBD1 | CASSQPDRGRFNEQFF | TGCGCCAGCAGCCAACCCGACAGGGGGCGCTTCAATGAGCAGTTCTTC
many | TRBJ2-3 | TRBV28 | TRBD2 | CASSLLGLAGGVDTQYF | TGTGCCAGCAGTTTATTGGGACTAGCGGGAGGAGTAGATACGCAGTATTTT
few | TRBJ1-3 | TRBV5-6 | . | CASSLARSGNTIYF | TGTGCCAGCAGCTTGGCCCGTTCTGGAAACACCATATATTTT
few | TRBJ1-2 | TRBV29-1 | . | CSGSGTVNYGYTF | TGCAGCGGCTCCGGGACTGTTAACTATGGCTACACCTTC
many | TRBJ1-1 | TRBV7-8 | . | CASIKGEITEAFF | TGTGCCAGCATCAAAGGGGAGATCACTGAAGCTTTCTTT
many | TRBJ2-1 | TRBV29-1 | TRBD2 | CSVSTSGGANEQFF | TGCAGCGTTTCGACTAGCGGGGGGGCCAATGAGCAGTTCTTC
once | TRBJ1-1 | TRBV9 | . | CASSVVLKGEAFF | TGTGCCAGCAGCGTAGTATTGAAGGGTGAAGCTTTCTTT
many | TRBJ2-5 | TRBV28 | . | CASSLLGEKETQYF | TGTGCCAGCAGTTTATTAGGGGAGAAAGAGACCCAGTACTTC
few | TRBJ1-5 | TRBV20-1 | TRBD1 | CSARDWGQDSNQPQHF | TGCAGTGCTAGAGATTGGGGACAGGATAGCAATCAGCCCCAGCATTTT
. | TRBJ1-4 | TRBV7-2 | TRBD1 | CASSLAGGANEKLFF | TGTGCCAGCAGCTTAGCAGGGGGCGCTAATGAAAAACTGTTTTTT
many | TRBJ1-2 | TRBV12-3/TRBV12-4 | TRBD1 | CASTLRQGGYGYTF | TGTGCCAGCACCCTCCGACAGGGTGGGTATGGCTACACCTTC
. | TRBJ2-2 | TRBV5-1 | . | CASSIQGSDTGELFF | TGCGCCAGCAGTATCCAGGGATCTGACACCGGGGAGCTGTTTTTT
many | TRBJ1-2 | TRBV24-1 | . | CATSDLRASGYYGYTF | TGTGCCACCAGTGATTTGCGAGCAAGTGGATATTATGGCTACACCTTC
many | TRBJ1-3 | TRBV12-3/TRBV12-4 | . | CASSLVAGSGNTIYF | TGTGCCAGCAGTTTAGTCGCAGGCTCTGGAAACACCATATATTTT
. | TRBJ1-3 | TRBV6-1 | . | CASSFLDLAGNTIYF | TGTGCCAGCAGTTTCCTCGATTTGGCTGGAAACACCATATATTTT
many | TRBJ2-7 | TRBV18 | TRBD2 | CASSPGLATLLEQYF | TGTGCCAGCTCACCGGGACTAGCAACCCTCCTCGAGCAGTACTTC
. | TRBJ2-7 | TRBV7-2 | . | CASSLGLLGLGEQYF | TGTGCCAGCAGCTTAGGTCTATTGGGCCTCGGAGAGCAGTACTTC
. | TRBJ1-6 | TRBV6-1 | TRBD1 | CASNSRDRGGSPLHF | TGTGCCAGCAACAGCCGGGACAGGGGTGGCTCACCCCTCCACTTT
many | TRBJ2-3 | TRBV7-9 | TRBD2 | CASSPEAGLAGVTDTQYF | TGTGCCAGCAGCCCAGAAGCGGGGCTAGCGGGGGTCACAGATACGCAGTATTTT
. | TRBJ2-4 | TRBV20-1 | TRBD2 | CSARDSGEGNIQYF | TGCAGTGCTAGAGACAGCGGGGAGGGAAACATTCAGTACTTC
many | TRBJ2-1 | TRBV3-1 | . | CASSQEERTDYNEQFF | TGTGCCAGCAGCCAAGAGGAGCGGACCGATTACAATGAGCAGTTCTTC
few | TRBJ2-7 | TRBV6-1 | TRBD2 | CASRRVAGGYEQYF | TGTGCCAGCAGGCGTGTAGCGGGGGGCTACGAGCAGTACTTC
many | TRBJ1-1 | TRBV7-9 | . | CASSLDFTDEAFF | TGTGCCAGCAGCTTAGATTTTACAGACGAAGCTTTCTTT
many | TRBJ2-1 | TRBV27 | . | CASSPYLGGIDEQFF | TGTGCCAGCAGTCCCTACCTGGGGGGCATCGATGAGCAGTTCTTC
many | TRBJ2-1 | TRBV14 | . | CASSQEYPYNEQFF | TGTGCCAGCAGCCAAGAATACCCTTACAATGAGCAGTTCTTC
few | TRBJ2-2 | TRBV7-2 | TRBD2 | CASSPAPSGGAGELFF | TGTGCCAGCAGCCCAGCACCTAGCGGGGGGGCCGGGGAGCTGTTTTTT
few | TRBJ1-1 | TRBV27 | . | CASSLVSSGGKDTEAFF | TGTGCCAGCAGCCTAGTAAGTTCCGGAGGTAAGGACACTGAAGCTTTCTTT
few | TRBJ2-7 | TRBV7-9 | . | CASSFTEYYEQYF | TGTGCCAGCAGCTTCACAGAGTACTACGAGCAGTACTTC
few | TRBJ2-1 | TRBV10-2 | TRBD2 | CASRLPGTSGNGEQFF | TGCGCCAGCAGACTCCCAGGAACTAGCGGGAACGGTGAGCAGTTCTTC
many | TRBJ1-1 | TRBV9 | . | CASSRKEGLNTEAFF | TGTGCCAGCAGTCGAAAGGAGGGGTTGAACACTGAAGCTTTCTTT
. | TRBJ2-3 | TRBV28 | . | CASSAASERGDTQYF | TGTGCCAGCAGTGCCGCTAGCGAGAGGGGAGATACGCAGTATTTT
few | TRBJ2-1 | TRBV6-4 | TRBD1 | CASSDSDRNEQFF | TGTGCCAGCAGTGACTCGGACAGGAATGAGCAGTTCTTC
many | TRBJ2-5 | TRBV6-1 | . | CASNLRGGETQYF | TGTGCCAGCAACCTTAGAGGTGGGGAGACCCAGTACTTC